The 21 T cell receptor beta chains given below trace back to one sample, sequenced in a study of Ad26.COV2.S vaccination and SARS-CoV-2 variants. Only in-frame clones appear in the TCRdb table, and some are missing; sequencing was by immunoSEQ multiplex PCR. This table has about 350,000 clones, under 95% appearing once. The material was peripheral blood, obtained after recovery from COVID-19. All receptors come from a human donor who had recovered from COVID-19.

V and J are TRBV7-3 and TRBJ1-1, with a tentative D call TRBD1 (5 bases). There are 12 residues in the CDR3. Trimming removed 4 bases at V and 3 bases at J, with 6 bases between. CDR1 and CDR2 from the germline V gene are SGHTA and FQGTGA. The CDR3 DNA is TGTGCCAGCAGCTGGGGGGACACTGAAGCTTTCTTT. Protein: CASSWGDTEAFF.

The J gene is TRBJ2-5, the V gene TRBV15; D is unclear. Germline values: CDR1 LNHNV, CDR2 YYDKDF (reference sequence). Between the trimmed V and J ends, which lost 0 bases and 6 bases, there was a span of 5 bases. CDR3 length: 12 residues. CDR3: CATSRDEQTQYF. CDR3 in DNA: TGTGCCACCAGCAGAGATGAGCAGACCCAGTACTTC. Full variable domain (rest looked up from reference TRBV15 and TRBJ2-5): DAMVIQNPRYQVTQFGKPVTLSCSQTLNHNVMYWYQQKSSQAPKLLFHYYDKDFNNEADTPDNFQSRRPNTSFCFLDIRSPGLGDTAMYLCATSRDEQTQYFGPGTRLLVL.

This chain joins TRBV6-1 and TRBJ1-6; D call uncertain. With 2 bases removed from V and 6 bases from J, the gap between germline ends came to 11 bases. This CDR3 region has 15 residues. Germline CDR1 MNHNS, CDR2 SASEGT. This CDR3 is CASSEPRAPNSPLHF. The DNA of the CDR3 is TGTGCCAGCAGTGAACCCCGGGCCCCTAATTCACCCCTCCACTTT.

CDR3 nucleotide sequence: TGTGCCATCAGCTCCCGGACAGGAGGACTCTTATACGAGCAGTACTTC. Translated, it gives CAISSRTGGLLYEQYF. V and J are TRBV10-3 and TRBJ2-7, with TRBD1 matching over 7 bases. Germline trimming cut 6 bases from V and 4 bases from J; bases unmatched to any gene: 15. CDR3 length equals 16 residues. Germline assignment: CDR1 ENHRY and CDR2 SYGVKD.

A single count supports this clone. This sequence joins TRBV29-1 and TRBJ2-7, with 10 bases matching TRBD2. The V gene's germline CDR1 is SQVTM and CDR2 ANQGSEA. V shed 6 bases, J shed 0 bases, and the junction held 5 bases outside the gene matches. The CDR3 has 14 amino acids. The CDR3 is CSVGTSEYSYEQYF. The CDR3, as DNA: TGCAGCGTAGGGACTAGCGAATACTCCTACGAGCAGTACTTC.

V gene TRBV7-8 combines with J gene TRBJ1-1; 8 positions agree with TRBD1. The CDR3 is made up of 13 amino acids. CDR1 is SGHVS and CDR2 is FQNEAQ in the germline V gene. The J segment lost 6 bases and the V segment lost 5 bases, leaving 5 bases of the junction unmatched. DNA for the CDR3: TGTGCCAGCAGCCCAAAGACAGGGGCTGAAGCTTTCTTT. Translation: CASSPKTGAEAFF. Based on the CDR3 plus reference TRBV7-8 and TRBJ1-1, the full variable domain is GAGVSQSPRYKVAKRGQDVALRCDPISGHVSLFWYQQALGQGPEFLTYFQNEAQLDKSGLPSDRFFAERPEGSVSTLKIQRTQQEDSAVYLCASSPKTGAEAFFGQGTRLTVV.

The CDR3 here is CASSSGQGSHHEQFF. DNA for the CDR3: TGTGCCAGCAGCTCGGGACAGGGGAGTCACCATGAGCAGTTCTTC. The rearrangement uses TRBV5-5 and TRBJ2-1, with TRBD1 identical over 10 bases. From germline, CDR1 is SGHKS and CDR2 YYEKEE (reference sequence). The CDR3 runs to 15 residues. V dropped 3 bases and J dropped 8; count of bases not matched to a gene: 8. Variable domain in full (rest from reference TRBV5-5 and TRBJ2-1): DAGVTQSPTHLIKTRGQQVTLRCSPISGHKSVSWYQQVLGQGPQFIFQYYEKEERGRGNFPDRFSARQFPNYSSELNVNALLLGDSALYLCASSSGQGSHHEQFFGPGTRLTVL.

The rearrangement joins TRBV7-6 to TRBJ2-3, with TRBD2 identical over 9 bases. The CDR3 totals 16 residues. The germline gives CDR1 SGHVS, CDR2 FNYEAQ. Losses at the gene ends were 5 bases for V and 4 bases for J; bases not matched to a gene: 10. The DNA for the CDR3 is TGTGCCAGCAGCCTATCCCCGGGACTAGCCGCAGATACGCAGTATTTT. This translates into CASSLSPGLAADTQYF. The whole variable domain, filled in from reference TRBV7-6 and TRBJ2-3, reads GAGVSQSPRYKVTKRGQDVALRCDPISGHVSLYWYRQALGQGPEFLTYFNYEAQQDKSGLPNDRFSAERPEGSISTLTIQRTEQRDSAMYRCASSLSPGLAADTQYFGPGTRLTVL.

This clone showed up just once. The V gene is TRBV6-1, the J gene TRBJ1-5, with no clear D. The V end lost 2 bases, the J end lost 3 bases, and 8 bases lay between the germline ends. CDR1 is MNHNS and CDR2 is SASEGT in the germline V gene. CDR3 size: 14 residues. In DNA form, the CDR3 reads TGTGCCAGCAGTGAACCGGGGTACAATCAGCCCCAGCATTTT. Its translation: CASSEPGYNQPQHF.

This clone is a singleton in its sample. J is TRBJ2-3 and V is TRBV24-1; no definite D call. With 5 bases removed from V and 1 base from J, the gap between germline ends came to 6 bases. Germline assignment: CDR1 KGHDR and CDR2 SFDVKD. The CDR3 runs 13 residues. The CDR3, as DNA: TGTGCCACCAGTGTTCAGGGCACAGATACGCAGTATTTT. This sequence encodes CATSVQGTDTQYF.

The V gene is TRBV4-1, the J gene TRBJ2-7, with D possibly being TRBD2 (6 bases). Per germline, CDR1 MGHRA and CDR2 YSYEKL. Trimming took 0 bases from V and 0 from J, leaving 15 bases between them. This CDR3 contains 17 residues. The CDR3 DNA reads TGCGCCAGCAGCCAAGATTGGCCCCGGGGGAACTCCTACGAGCAGTACTTC. It is translated as CASSQDWPRGNSYEQYF.

This rearrangement joins TRBV27 to TRBJ2-1; D is possibly TRBD1 (6 bases). V lost 4 bases and J lost 4, with 8 bases in between. CDR3 length equals 13 residues. Germline-derived CDR1 and CDR2 are MNHEY and SMNVEV (reference sequence). In nucleotides, the CDR3 is TGTGCCAGCAGTTGGACAGAGTACAATGAGCAGTTCTTC. As protein: CASSWTEYNEQFF.

The CDR3 region has the DNA TGTGCCAGCAGCCAAGGCCTAGCGGGGATAGTCAATGAGCAGTTCTTC. Its protein product is CASSQGLAGIVNEQFF. The chain links TRBV14 to TRBJ2-1, with 9 bases fitting TRBD2. Unmatched junction bases numbered 7, after V lost 1 base and J lost 6 bases. The CDR3 extends over 16 amino acids. CDR1 is SGHDN, CDR2 FVKESK, per germline. The full variable domain, completed using reference TRBV14 and TRBJ2-1, is EAGVTQFPSHSVIEKGQTVTLRCDPISGHDNLYWYRRVMGKEIKFLLHFVKESKQDESGMPNNRFLAERTGGTYSTLKVQPAELEDSGVYFCASSQGLAGIVNEQFFGPGTRLTVL.

The chain has TRBV7-9 and TRBJ2-6, with D possibly TRBD1 on 6 matching bases. Looked up from germline, CDR1 is SEHNR and CDR2 is FQNEAQ (reference sequence). CDR3 length: 18 amino acids. Trimming removed 5 bases at V and 0 bases at J, with 17 bases between. The CDR3 loop reads CASSPGAIPSSGANVLTF. The CDR3 DNA reads as TGTGCCAGCAGCCCAGGGGCCATACCAAGCTCTGGGGCCAACGTCCTGACTTTC.

Here the CDR3 DNA reads TGTGCCAGCAGTTTGTGGGGCCTAGCGGGGGGGTCCTACAATGAGCAGTTCTTC. Translating it yields CASSLWGLAGGSYNEQFF. The chain links TRBV6-2 or TRBV6-3 to TRBJ2-1; TRBD2 matches 12 bases. The germline CDR1 and CDR2 sequences are MNHEY and SVGEGT. The ends lost 4 bases at V and 1 base at J; junction bases unmatched: 8. The CDR3 has 18 residues.

The rearrangement uses TRBV9 and TRBJ2-3; 7 bases match TRBD2. The CDR3 extends over 16 amino acids. V lost 1 base and J lost 2; bases outside the gene matches: 7. The germline V gene encodes CDR1 SGDLS and CDR2 YYNGEE. The CDR3 DNA reads as TGTGCCAGCAGCGTACGTCCAGCGGGGTACACAGATACGCAGTATTTT. Protein sequence: CASSVRPAGYTDTQYF. Full variable domain (remainder filled in from reference TRBV9 and TRBJ2-3): DSGVTQTPKHLITATGQRVTLRCSPRSGDLSVYWYQQSLDQGLQFLIQYYNGEERAKGNILERFSAQQFPDLHSELNLSSLELGDSALYFCASSVRPAGYTDTQYFGPGTRLTVL.

The V gene is TRBV6-5, the J gene TRBJ1-2, with TRBD1 as a possible D gene (5 bases). Germline lookup yields CDR1 MNHEY and CDR2 SVGAGI. The V end was cut by 2 bases, the J end by 2 bases, with 9 bases between. This CDR3 is 14 amino acids long. The CDR3 is CASSYADKNYGYTF. The DNA for the CDR3 is TGTGCCAGCAGTTACGCGGACAAGAACTATGGCTACACCTTC.

The chain employs TRBV27 and TRBJ2-1, with a tentative D call TRBD1 (5 bases). Germline V gene sequence: CDR1 MNHEY, CDR2 SMNVEV (reference sequence). This CDR3 is 14 amino acids long. Trimming cost V 6 bases and J 3 bases, with 12 bases left between them. This chain's CDR3 is CASRMTVIYNEQFF. CDR3 DNA sequence: TGTGCCAGCAGGATGACAGTGATCTACAATGAGCAGTTCTTC.

The rearrangement links TRBV11-2 to TRBJ1-6; D not certain. Germline values: CDR1 SGHAT, CDR2 FQNNGV. This CDR3 has 15 amino acids. V was cut by 5 bases and J by 9 bases, with 17 bases left in between. For the CDR3, the DNA is TGTGCCAGCAGCCCAGATGGAGGGCTGGGTTCACCCCTCCACTTT. It yields the protein CASSPDGGLGSPLHF.

The J gene is TRBJ2-7, the V gene TRBV6-6; D is tentatively TRBD1 or TRBD2 (5 bases each). The CDR3 contains 16 residues. CDR1 and CDR2 (germline): MNHNY, SVGAGI (reference sequence). Trimming left V 3 bases short and J 4 bases short, with 19 bases between. The CDR3 loop reads CASSYSNRDGEYEQYF. DNA of the CDR3: TGTGCCAGCAGTTATTCTAACCGGGACGGAGAATACGAGCAGTACTTC.

The rearrangement joins TRBV2 to TRBJ1-2; 7 bases match TRBD1. The ends lost 6 bases at V and 5 bases at J; junction bases unmatched: 6. The CDR3 consists of 13 residues. Per germline, CDR1 SNHLY and CDR2 FYNNEI. CDR3 in amino acids: CASRADREYGYTF. CDR3 coding DNA: TGTGCCAGCAGGGCTGACAGGGAGTATGGCTACACCTTC.